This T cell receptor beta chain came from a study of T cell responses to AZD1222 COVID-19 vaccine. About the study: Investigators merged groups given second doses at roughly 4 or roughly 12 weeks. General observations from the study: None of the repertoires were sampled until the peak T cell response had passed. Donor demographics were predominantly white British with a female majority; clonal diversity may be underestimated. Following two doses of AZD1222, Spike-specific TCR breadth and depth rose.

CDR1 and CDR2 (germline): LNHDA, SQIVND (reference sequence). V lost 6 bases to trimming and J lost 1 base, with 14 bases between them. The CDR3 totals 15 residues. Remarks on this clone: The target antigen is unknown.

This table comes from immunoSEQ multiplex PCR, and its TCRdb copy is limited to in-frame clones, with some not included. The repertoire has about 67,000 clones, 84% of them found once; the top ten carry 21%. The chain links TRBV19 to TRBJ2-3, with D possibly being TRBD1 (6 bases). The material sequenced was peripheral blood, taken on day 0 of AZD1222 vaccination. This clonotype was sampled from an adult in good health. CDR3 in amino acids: CASSLTGPRTDTQYF. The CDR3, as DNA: TGTGCCAGTAGCCTTACAGGGCCCCGCACAGATACGCAGTATTTT.